The 11 T cell receptor beta chains below were found in one sample sequenced in a study of cytomegalovirus exposure and HLA in healthy donors. The table came from immunoSEQ multiplex PCR; TCRdb's copy has only in-frame clones and leaves some out. The top ten clones hold approximately 7% of a sample with approximately 200,000 clones, 75% to 90% of them seen once. Specimen: PBMCs. These receptor sequences come from a man between 18 and 35 years old in good health and CMV-seropositive.

V usage is TRBV30 and J usage is TRBJ1-5; 8 bases are a match to TRBD1. Germline lookup yields CDR1 GTSNPN and CDR2 SVGIG (reference sequence). With 2 bases clipped from V and 5 bases from J, the junction kept 5 bases outside the gene matches. CDR3 length equals 14 residues. CDR3 DNA sequence: TGTGCCTGGAGTCTGGCAGGGGGCCATCAGCCCCAGCATTTT. Translation gives CAWSLAGGHQPQHF. The variable domain in full, with the rest retrieved from reference TRBV30 and TRBJ1-5, is SQTIHQWPATLVQPVGSPLSLECTVEGTSNPNLYWYRQAAGRGLQLLFYSVGIGQISSEVPQNLSASRPQDRQFILSSKKLLLSDSGFYLCAWSLAGGHQPQHFGDGTRLSIL.

V and J are TRBV27 and TRBJ2-5; TRBD1 aligns across 8 bases. The CDR3 runs 15 residues. Germline CDR1 and CDR2: MNHEY and SMNVEV (reference sequence). V lost 5 bases, J lost 2 bases, and 7 bases stayed unmatched. This chain's CDR3 is CASSTDRQGQETQYF. CDR3 coding DNA: TGTGCCAGCAGTACAGACCGACAGGGGCAAGAGACCCAGTACTTC.

This clone was seen just once. J is TRBJ1-1 and V is TRBV7-9; TRBD1 matches 8 bases. CDR3 length: 14 residues. The junction had 13 bases not matched to a gene; V was cut back by 5 bases and J by 11 bases. CDR1 is SEHNR and CDR2 is FQNEAQ in the germline V gene (reference sequence). The CDR3 spells CASSPVQGRGHAFF. Here the CDR3 DNA reads TGTGCCAGCAGCCCAGTACAGGGCAGGGGGCATGCTTTCTTT. Based on the CDR3 plus reference TRBV7-9 and TRBJ1-1, the full variable domain is DTGVSQNPRHKITKRGQNVTFRCDPISEHNRLYWYRQTLGQGPEFLTYFQNEAQLEKSRLLSDRFSAERPKGSFSTLEIQRTEQGDSAMYLCASSPVQGRGHAFFGQGTRLTVV.

In this sample, this clone turned up a few times. The chain combines TRBV30 with TRBJ2-7, with D tentatively TRBD2 (5 bases). Trimming took off 5 bases at V and 4 bases at J, with 15 bases between the two ends. The CDR3 spans 13 residues. Germline V gives CDR1 GTSNPN, CDR2 SVGIG (reference sequence). The CDR3 DNA reads as TGTGCCTGGCGGAGGAGCTCCCGGTACGAGCAGTACTTC. This codes for CAWRRSSRYEQYF.

This clone was seen repeatedly, ten times or more. The rearrangement links TRBV6-4 to TRBJ2-2, with D maybe TRBD1 (7 bases). The V and J ends lost 0 bases and 5 bases respectively, with 10 bases between them. The germline V gene has CDR1 MRHNA and CDR2 SNTAGT. This CDR3 spans 15 amino acids. CDR3 DNA sequence: TGTGCCAGCAGTGACTCGGCAGGGGGGACCGGGGAGCTGTTTTTT. Protein: CASSDSAGGTGELFF.

The chain has TRBV28 and TRBJ1-4; TRBD1 aligns across 8 bases. CDR1 and CDR2 from the germline V gene are MDHEN and SYDVKM. This CDR3 region has 17 residues. Trimming took 1 base from V and 8 from J; bases not matched to a gene: 12. The CDR3 DNA reads as TGTGCCAGCAGTTTATCCTTGGACAGGGTGGACGGAGAAAAACTGTTTTTT. It translates to CASSLSLDRVDGEKLFF.

V usage is TRBV4-1 and J usage is TRBJ1-4; no definite D call. The CDR3 is 15 amino acids. The V end was cut by 0 bases, the J end by 4 bases, with 9 bases between. The germline V gene has CDR1 MGHRA and CDR2 YSYEKL. CDR3 coding DNA: TGCGCCAGCAGCCAAGAATGGCAGCGTAATGAAAAACTGTTTTTT. Amino acid sequence: CASSQEWQRNEKLFF.

The gene calls are TRBV6-5 and TRBJ2-7, with D possibly being TRBD1 (6 bases). Germline loops: CDR1 MNHEY, CDR2 SVGAGI. The CDR3 runs 16 residues. V lost 0 bases and J lost 1, with 13 bases in between. The CDR3 is CASSYSGTIGSYEQYF. Here the CDR3 DNA reads TGTGCCAGCAGTTACTCAGGGACAATAGGATCCTACGAGCAGTACTTC.

The gene calls are TRBV30 and TRBJ2-3; D perhaps matches TRBD2 (5 bases). This CDR3 contains 13 residues. CDR1 and CDR2 from the germline V gene are GTSNPN and SVGIG (reference sequence). V lost 5 bases and J lost 3, with 12 bases in between. In nucleotides, the CDR3 is TGTGCCTGGGAGGCAAGAGGGACAGATACGCAGTATTTT. Translated, it gives CAWEARGTDTQYF.

The genes are TRBV28 and TRBJ1-2; no clear D gene. The V and J ends lost 5 bases and 9 bases respectively, with 13 bases between them. Germline loops: CDR1 MDHEN, CDR2 SYDVKM. CDR3 length: 12 residues. This CDR3 is CASSPSAASYTF. Here the CDR3 DNA reads TGTGCCAGCAGTCCTTCTGCGGCGAGCTACACCTTC.

The chain couples TRBV7-6 to TRBJ2-2, with 8 positions matching TRBD1. The CDR3 has 15 amino acids. CDR1 and CDR2 (germline): SGHVS, FNYEAQ. V shed 3 bases, J shed 6 bases, and the junction held 6 bases outside the gene matches. The CDR3 DNA reads TGTGCCAGCAGCTTGCAGGGGGCTCGGGCCGGGGAGCTGTTTTTT. Protein product: CASSLQGARAGELFF.